This T cell receptor beta chain was observed in a study of CD8+ T cells in alopecia areata. A word on this clone: Its antigen is not identified.

Overall study findings and caveats: Normal scalp showed lower clonality than lesional scalp, especially alopecia totalis/universalis.

Sorting of PBMCs yielded the CD4+ and CD8+ T cells. V dropped 2 bases and J dropped 3 bases, with 11 bases sitting between them. CDR1 and CDR2 (germline): MGHDK, SYGVNS. This CDR3 spans 15 amino acids. Reverse transcription of extracted RNA yielded cDNA, which provided the sequencing template. The repertoire was sequenced with immunoSEQ multiplex PCR; TCRdb's copy has only in-frame clones and lacks some. The data show roughly 130,000 clones, with around 60% seen just once and roughly 4.5% held by the top ten. The source of this sequence is a human donor with alopecia areata. This specimen consisted of CD4+ T cells sorted from blood, obtained at week 0. The chain joins TRBV25-1 to TRBJ2-1, with D perhaps matching TRBD1 or TRBD2 (5 bases each). The CDR3: CASSEGGRHYNEQFF. CDR3 nucleotides: TGTGCCAGCAGTGAAGGGGGACGGCACTACAATGAGCAGTTCTTC.